This T cell receptor (beta chain) was obtained from a study of T cell responses to AZD1222 COVID-19 vaccine. Study-wide points: The donor cohort was predominantly white British with a female majority, and clonal diversity may have been underestimated. Increased Spike-specific TCR breadth and depth were observed after two AZD1222 doses.

A remark on this clone: Its antigen is currently unknown.

Germline CDR1 reads LNHNV; CDR2 reads YYDKDF (reference sequence). The V and J ends lost 0 bases and 11 bases respectively, with 14 bases between them. This CDR3 is built from 14 residues. The data were produced by immunoSEQ multiplex PCR, yet TCRdb's version contains in-frame clones alone and is incomplete. The table includes roughly 100,000 clones, approximately 89% detected once. Combined were second doses at about 4 or about 12 weeks. The sequencing here drew on peripheral blood, taken 28 days after the second AZD1222 dose. The rearrangement joins TRBV15 to TRBJ2-1; D remains ambiguous. The sequence derives from an adult who received the AZD1222 COVID-19 vaccine. The CDR3 loop reads CATSRDSWAGKQFF. DNA for the CDR3: TGTGCCACCAGCAGAGACTCCTGGGCAGGCAAGCAGTTCTTC.